These T cell receptor beta chains were read from a single sample in a study of blood T cell repertoires in COVID-19. The protocol was immunoSEQ multiplex PCR, while the TCRdb copy is restricted to in-frame clones and leaves out a portion. The sample lists more than 400,000 clones, roughly 90% seen once, with 0.7% in the top ten. The specimen was PBMCs or T cells enriched from blood (not recorded which). These receptors originate from a woman younger than 35 who had recovered from COVID-19. Each CDR3 is given with its conserved first and last residue. D genes are given only for firm matches. Only some rows state a clone size, as once, few, many or a class for expanded clones.

TRBJ2-3 TRBV5-1 TRBD2 . CASSLAASGGALDTQYF TGCGCCAGCAGCTTGGCAGCTAGCGGGGGGGCTCTAGATACGCAGTATTTT
TRBJ2-7 TRBV28 TRBD1 . CASTTTSYRGSYEQYF TGTGCCAGCACCACGACCAGCTACAGGGGGTCCTACGAGCAGTACTTC
TRBJ2-1 TRBV7-2 . . CASSSRGGPTFNEQFF TGTGCCAGCAGCTCACGCGGGGGCCCGACATTCAATGAGCAGTTCTTC
TRBJ2-2 TRBV6-1 . . CASSDPRRGTPSNTGELFF TGTGCCAGCAGTGACCCTCGGCGGGGCACCCCCTCGAACACCGGGGAGCTGTTTTTT
TRBJ2-1 TRBV7-9 TRBD2 . CASSQGLVSYNEQFF TGTGCCAGCAGTCAAGGACTAGTTTCCTACAATGAGCAGTTCTTC
TRBJ2-7 TRBV6-2/TRBV6-3 TRBD1 . CASRYRQGGAPYEQYF TGTGCCAGCAGATACAGACAGGGGGGAGCCCCTTACGAGCAGTACTTC
TRBJ1-4 TRBV28 TRBD1 . CASRGPGQSNEKLFF TGTGCCAGCAGGGGACCGGGACAGAGTAATGAAAAACTGTTTTTT
TRBJ2-7 TRBV7-2 . . CASSLSDGGPYEQYF TGTGCCAGCAGCTTATCTGACGGGGGTCCCTACGAGCAGTACTTC
TRBJ2-7 TRBV5-1 . once CASSLRTSVYEQYF TGCGCCAGCAGCTTGAGAACATCCGTTTACGAGCAGTACTTC
TRBJ1-2 TRBV27 . . CASSPGTPYYTF TGTGCCAGCAGTCCCGGGACACCTTACTACACCTTC
TRBJ1-6 TRBV5-6 . . CASSLRQGLGSPLHF TGTGCCAGCAGCTTGAGGCAGGGGCTCGGTTCACCCCTCCACTTT
TRBJ2-3 TRBV3-1/TRBV3-2 TRBD1 . CASSLSLDREVKYF TGTGCCAGCAGCCTAAGCCTGGACAGGGAGGTAAAGTATTTT
TRBJ1-6 TRBV23-1 . . CASITRLGGLISSYNSPLHF TGCGCCAGCATTACACGCTTGGGGGGGCTCATAAGCTCCTATAATTCACCCCTCCACTTT
TRBJ1-2 TRBV28 TRBD1 . CASSSTGEGYGYTF TGTGCCAGCAGTTCGACAGGGGAGGGCTATGGCTACACCTTC
TRBJ2-2 TRBV10-2 TRBD1 once CASSEFTGGTGELFF TGCGCCAGCAGTGAATTTACAGGGGGCACCGGGGAGCTGTTTTTT
TRBJ1-2 TRBV6-5 TRBD1 few CATKTTGTGPQGYTF TGTGCCACCAAGACTACCGGGACAGGGCCCCAAGGCTACACCTTC
TRBJ1-3 TRBV7-9 TRBD1 . CASTVGQGGFYSGNTIYF TGTGCCAGCACGGTGGGACAGGGGGGCTTCTACTCTGGAAACACCATATATTTT
TRBJ2-3 TRBV6-2/TRBV6-3 . . CASGPRDTQYF TGTGCCAGCGGCCCTCGAGATACGCAGTATTTT
TRBJ1-2 TRBV28 TRBD1 . CASSSPGQGAEGYTF TGTGCCAGCAGTTCCCCCGGACAGGGGGCTGAAGGCTACACCTTC
TRBJ2-3 TRBV7-9 . . CASGGGADTQYF TGTGCCAGCGGGGGGGGCGCAGATACGCAGTATTTT
TRBJ2-7 TRBV5-1 TRBD1 few CASSLMGTGASYEQYF TGCGCCAGCAGCTTGATGGGGACAGGGGCCTCCTACGAGCAGTACTTC
TRBJ1-1 TRBV6-5 TRBD1 . CASNRGQGYTEAFF TGTGCCAGCAATCGCGGACAGGGGTACACTGAAGCTTTCTTT
TRBJ2-2 TRBV20-1 . . CSASTDTGELFF TGCAGTGCTAGTACAGACACCGGGGAGCTGTTTTTT
TRBJ1-3 TRBV7-9 . once CASSLRSDWFSGNTIYF TGTGCCAGCAGCTTACGCTCCGACTGGTTCTCTGGAAACACCATATATTTT
TRBJ1-2 TRBV30 . . CAWNILRGDGYTF TGTGCCTGGAACATTCTACGGGGAGATGGCTACACCTTC
TRBJ2-7 TRBV12-3/TRBV12-4 . . CASSFTGPYEQYF TGTGCCAGCAGTTTTACAGGTCCCTACGAGCAGTACTTC
TRBJ2-7 TRBV29-1 . . CSVEDKGVGEQYF TGCAGCGTTGAAGATAAGGGGGTCGGCGAGCAGTACTTC
TRBJ1-6 TRBV5-1 TRBD1 . CASSSWTGTGWPLHF TGCGCCAGCAGCTCTTGGACCGGGACAGGATGGCCCCTCCACTTT
TRBJ1-6 TRBV24-1 . few CATSQSNNSPLHF TGTGCCACCAGCCAGTCGAATAATTCACCCCTCCACTTT
TRBJ1-2 TRBV9 . many CASSVADGVYGYTF TGTGCCAGCAGCGTCGCCGACGGGGTCTATGGCTACACCTTC